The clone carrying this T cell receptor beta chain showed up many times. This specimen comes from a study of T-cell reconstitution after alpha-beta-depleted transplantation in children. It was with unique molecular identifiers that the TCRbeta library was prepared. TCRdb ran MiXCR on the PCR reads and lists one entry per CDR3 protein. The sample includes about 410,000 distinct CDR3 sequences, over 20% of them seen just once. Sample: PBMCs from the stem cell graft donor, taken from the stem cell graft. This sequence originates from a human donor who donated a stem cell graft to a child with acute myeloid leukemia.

CDR3 protein: CSARVGSDTGELFF. The DNA for the CDR3 is TGCAGTGCTAGAGTGGGTAGTGACACCGGGGAGCTGTTTTTT. This chain uses TRBV20-1 with TRBJ2-2; no definite D call. In germline, CDR1 is DFQATT, CDR2 SNEGSKA (reference sequence). V gave up 1 base and J gave up 3 bases, with 9 bases separating them. The CDR3 sequence is 14 residues long.